This paragraph covers one T cell receptor (beta chain) sequence. The antigen remains undetermined. For TCR beta, cDNA was produced by 5'RACE template switching with UMIs. TCRdb reprocessed the 5' RACE reads and stores each CDR3 protein as one record, lacking DNA. Across 500,000 to 600,000 distinct CDR3 sequences, the top ten clones capture approximately 3.6% of the sample. This specimen comes from a study of T cells expressing NK-cell markers. The wider study: In sorted CD3+CD56+NKG2C+, CD3+CD56+NKG2C- and CD3+CD56-NKG2C+ T cells, TCR beta repertoires were obtained.

Germline V gene data show CDR1 as MNHNS and CDR2 as SASEGT. CDR3 length equals 14 residues. Study-level findings and limits: Among a few donors, these clonotypes also ranked first in the CD3+CD56-NKG2C+ fraction.

The TCR comes from a man between 18 and 29 years old in good health. Sequenced material: blood T cells: a sorted CD56 or NKG2C T cell subset, CD4+ or CD8+ T cells, or bulk PBMC T cells (not recorded which). The rearrangement uses TRBV6-1 and TRBJ2-3; TCRdb's assignment of TRBD2 cannot be checked, as there is no DNA. The CDR3 region is CASSRSGSTDTQYF.